The 5 T cell receptor beta chains below come from one sample, sequenced in a study of identical twins. Each CDR3 protein gets one entry after TCRdb re-called the 5' RACE reads with MiXCR. Here the sample spans 150,000 or so distinct CDR3 sequences, 3% to 4% being singletons. Input material: memory T cells sorted from blood. These receptors originate from a man between 18 and 35 years old in good health.

This clonotype was counted a few times. The chain employs TRBV25-1 and TRBJ2-1; the D is unclear. V lost 3 bases to trimming and J lost 0 bases, with 18 bases between them. This CDR3 region has 18 residues. Germline loops: CDR1 MGHDK, CDR2 SYGVNS. In DNA form, the CDR3 reads TGTGCCAGCAGTGAGCTTATGGCCACCTCAAGCTCCTACAATGAGCAGTTCTTC. Translated, it gives CASSELMATSSSYNEQFF. Using reference TRBV25-1 and TRBJ2-1 for the parts outside the CDR3, the full variable domain is EADIYQTPRYLVIGTGKKITLECSQTMGHDKMYWYQQDPGMELHLIHYSYGVNSTEKGDLSSESTVSRIRTEHFPLTLESARPSHTSQYLCASSELMATSSSYNEQFFGPGTRLTVL.

This clonotype was picked up many times. This chain links TRBV7-9 with TRBJ1-3; D is ambiguous. The length of the CDR3 is 14 residues. The germline V gene encodes CDR1 SEHNR and CDR2 FQNEAQ (reference sequence). Trimming shortened V by 1 base and J by 2 bases, and 6 bases separated the two germline ends. The DNA for the CDR3 is TGTGCCAGCAGCTTAGTGGCAGCTGGAAACACCATATATTTT. Amino acids: CASSLVAAGNTIYF.

The chain joins TRBV2 to TRBJ1-1; tentative D call: TRBD1 (6 bases). Between the trimmed V and J ends, which lost 6 bases and 1 base, there was a span of 12 bases. Germline CDR1 and CDR2: SNHLY and FYNNEI. The CDR3 spans 14 residues. CDR3 loop: CASSPWDTNTEAFF. CDR3 DNA: TGTGCCAGCAGCCCCTGGGACACGAACACTGAAGCTTTCTTT.

This clonotype was recorded a few times. The chain carries TRBV29-1 and TRBJ2-5; D is unresolved. Germline V CDR1 and CDR2: SQVTM, ANQGSEA. The CDR3 covers 16 residues. The V end lost 4 bases, the J end lost 0 bases, and 18 bases lay between the germline ends. CDR3 nucleotide sequence: TGCAGCGTTGTCCCGCAGGCGTTAGCTGACCAAGAGACCCAGTACTTC. This gives the protein CSVVPQALADQETQYF.

The rearrangement joins TRBV2 to TRBJ1-5, with 11 positions matching TRBD1. V shed 6 bases, J shed 4 bases, and the junction held 5 bases outside the gene matches. The CDR3 contains 15 residues. Germline assignment: CDR1 SNHLY and CDR2 FYNNEI. The CDR3 DNA sequence: TGTGCCAGCAGAGACGGGACAGGGGGAAATCAGCCCCAGCATTTT. Translating it yields CASRDGTGGNQPQHF.